These T cell receptor beta chains were read from a single sample in a study of T cells in Graves' hyperthyroidism and ophthalmopathy. TCRdb itself ran the multiplex PCR reads through MiXCR, one entry per CDR3 protein. The data hold 600,000 to 900,000 distinct CDR3 sequences, with 16% observed a single time. Sequencing used blood. Source of these receptors: a man aged 18 to 30 with Graves' hyperthyroidism. CDR3s include the opening cysteine and the closing phenylalanine or tryptophan. D genes are given only for firm matches. Size is stated for part of the rows, as once, few or many counts, or as a class when the clone is expanded.

J: TRBJ2-1; size: few; V: TRBV5-1; D: -; DNA: TGCGCCAGCAGCTTGCTTCCGGAGAGCTCCTACAATGAGCAGTTCTTC; CDR3: CASSLLPESSYNEQFF
J: TRBJ2-2; size: -; V: TRBV7-9; D: -; DNA: TGTGCCAGCAGCCCTCCGAGGCAGGGGCTTCTGAACACCGGGGAGCTGTTTTTT; CDR3: CASSPPRQGLLNTGELFF
J: TRBJ2-3; size: -; V: TRBV6-1; D: -; DNA: TGTGCCAGCAGTGAACCCCCCCCGGGGGATACGCAGTATTTT; CDR3: CASSEPPPGDTQYF
J: TRBJ2-3; size: -; V: TRBV20-1; D: TRBD1; DNA: TGCAGTGCAACTGGGACAGGGGGCGCAGATACGCAGTATTTT; CDR3: CSATGTGGADTQYF
J: TRBJ2-5; size: few; V: TRBV7-6; D: TRBD1; DNA: TGTGCCAGCAGCCAAGGACAGGGGCTAGAGACCCAGTACTTC; CDR3: CASSQGQGLETQYF
J: TRBJ2-1; size: few; V: TRBV12-3/TRBV12-4; D: TRBD2; DNA: TGTGCCATCCGTAGCGGGAGAGGCTCCAATGAGCAGTTCTTC; CDR3: CAIRSGRGSNEQFF
J: TRBJ2-1; size: few; V: TRBV3-1; D: -; DNA: TGTGCCAGCAGCCCATTAGGGCCCACCAGCTCCTACAATGAGCGGTTCTTC; CDR3: CASSPLGPTSSYNERFF
J: TRBJ2-7; size: many; V: TRBV28; D: -; DNA: TGTGCCAGCAGTTTATCCCTGATGGGGGAAGAGCAGTACTTC; CDR3: CASSLSLMGEEQYF
J: TRBJ2-1; size: many; V: TRBV27; D: -; DNA: TGTGCCAGCGGCTTCCGGGACTCCCAAAATGAGCAGTTCTTC; CDR3: CASGFRDSQNEQFF
J: TRBJ1-1; size: many; V: TRBV28; D: TRBD1; DNA: TGTGCCAGCAGTTTATGGCGACGGGGACAGACTGAAGCTTTCTTT; CDR3: CASSLWRRGQTEAFF
J: TRBJ1-1; size: many; V: TRBV27; D: -; DNA: TGTGCCAGCAGTGAACTGACGGGTACTGAAGCTTTCTTT; CDR3: CASSELTGTEAFF
J: TRBJ1-5; size: few; V: TRBV30; D: TRBD1; DNA: TGTGCCTGGAGTGTACAGGGGCGAGGGACGAATCAGCCCCAGCATTTT; CDR3: CAWSVQGRGTNQPQHF
J: TRBJ2-3; size: many; V: TRBV7-3; D: -; DNA: TGTGCCAGCAGCCCGGCGGGCCACCGGGGCGGAGATACGCAGTATTTT; CDR3: CASSPAGHRGGDTQYF
J: TRBJ2-1; size: many; V: TRBV28; D: TRBD1; DNA: TGTGCCAGCAGCCCCGGGACAGGGACCTACAATGAGCAGTTCTTC; CDR3: CASSPGTGTYNEQFF
J: TRBJ2-3; size: -; V: TRBV20-1; D: TRBD2; DNA: TGCAGTGCTGAGAGCGGGAGAGATACGCAGTATTTT; CDR3: CSAESGRDTQYF
J: TRBJ2-7; size: few; V: TRBV15; D: TRBD2; DNA: TGTGCCACCAGCAGAGATCACCCAGCGGGAGTATATCACGAGCAGTACTTC; CDR3: CATSRDHPAGVYHEQYF
J: TRBJ1-1; size: -; V: TRBV5-6; D: -; DNA: TGTGCCAGCAGCTACCGACCTAGAGGGACTGAAGCTTTCTTT; CDR3: CASSYRPRGTEAFF
J: TRBJ1-4; size: -; V: TRBV14; D: -; DNA: TGTGCCAGCAGCCGGAGCCATGGAGCAACTAATGAAAAACTGTTTTTT; CDR3: CASSRSHGATNEKLFF
J: TRBJ2-7; size: -; V: TRBV4-2; D: -; DNA: TGTGCCAGCAGCCAATTCGCGGGTGGGTACGAGCAGTACTTC; CDR3: CASSQFAGGYEQYF
J: TRBJ1-1; size: -; V: TRBV4-1; D: -; DNA: TGCGCCAGCAGCCAAGATTCGAGGCTGGTAGCTGAAGCTTTCTTT; CDR3: CASSQDSRLVAEAFF
J: TRBJ2-3; size: many; V: TRBV12-3/TRBV12-4; D: TRBD2; DNA: TGTGCCAGCGTCCCGGGTAGCGGGAGAGGACATACGCAGTATTTT; CDR3: CASVPGSGRGHTQYF
J: TRBJ2-5; size: many; V: TRBV12-3/TRBV12-4; D: -; DNA: TGTGCCAGCAGTCCCCGGCGCTCAGGGACCCAGTACTTC; CDR3: CASSPRRSGTQYF
J: TRBJ2-2; size: once; V: TRBV7-2; D: -; DNA: TGTGCCAGCAGCTGGCCGGGGGCCAAGGGCGGGGAGCTGTTTTTT; CDR3: CASSWPGAKGGELFF
J: TRBJ2-3; size: many; V: TRBV12-3/TRBV12-4; D: -; DNA: TGTGCCAGCAGTGAGGAGCAGGGCACAGATACGCAGTATTTT; CDR3: CASSEEQGTDTQYF